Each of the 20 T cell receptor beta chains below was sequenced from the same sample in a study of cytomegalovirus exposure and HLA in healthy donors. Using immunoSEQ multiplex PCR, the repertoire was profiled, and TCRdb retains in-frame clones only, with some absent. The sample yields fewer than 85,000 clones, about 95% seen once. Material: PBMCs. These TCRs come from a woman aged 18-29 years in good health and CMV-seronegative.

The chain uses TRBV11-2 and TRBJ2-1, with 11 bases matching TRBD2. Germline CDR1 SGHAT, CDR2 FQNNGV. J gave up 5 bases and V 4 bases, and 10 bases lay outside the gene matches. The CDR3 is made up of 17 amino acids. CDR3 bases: TGTGCCAGCAGCTCACTAGCGGGGGCCCTTCTGAACAATGAGCAGTTCTTC. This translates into CASSSLAGALLNNEQFF.

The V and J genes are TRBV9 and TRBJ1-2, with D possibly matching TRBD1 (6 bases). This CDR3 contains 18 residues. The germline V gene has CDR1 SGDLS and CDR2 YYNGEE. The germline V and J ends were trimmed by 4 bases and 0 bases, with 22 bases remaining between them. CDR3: CASSLISNRDTSNYGYTF. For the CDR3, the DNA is TGTGCCAGCAGCTTAATCTCAAACCGGGACACCTCTAACTATGGCTACACCTTC.

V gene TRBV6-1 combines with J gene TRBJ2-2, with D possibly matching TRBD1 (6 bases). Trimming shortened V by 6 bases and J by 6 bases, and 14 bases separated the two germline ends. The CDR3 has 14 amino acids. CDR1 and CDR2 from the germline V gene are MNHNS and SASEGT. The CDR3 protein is CASRPPDRSGELFF. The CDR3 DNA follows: TGTGCCAGCAGACCACCCGACAGGTCCGGGGAGCTGTTTTTT.

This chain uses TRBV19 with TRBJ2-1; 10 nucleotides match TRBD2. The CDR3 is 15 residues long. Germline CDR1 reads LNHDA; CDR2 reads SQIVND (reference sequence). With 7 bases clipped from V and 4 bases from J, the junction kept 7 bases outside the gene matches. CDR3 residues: CASNFIAGGYNEQFF. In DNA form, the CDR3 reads TGTGCCAGTAATTTCATAGCGGGGGGTTACAATGAGCAGTTCTTC.

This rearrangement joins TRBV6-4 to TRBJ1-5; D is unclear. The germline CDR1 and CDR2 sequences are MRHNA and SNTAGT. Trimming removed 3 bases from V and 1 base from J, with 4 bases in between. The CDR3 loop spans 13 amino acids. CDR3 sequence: CASSERSNQPQHF. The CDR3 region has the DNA TGTGCCAGCAGTGAGAGGAGCAATCAGCCCCAGCATTTT.

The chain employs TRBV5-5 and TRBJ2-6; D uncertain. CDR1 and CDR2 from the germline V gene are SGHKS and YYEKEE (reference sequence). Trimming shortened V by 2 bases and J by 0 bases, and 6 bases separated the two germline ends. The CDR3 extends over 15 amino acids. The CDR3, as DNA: TGTGCCAGCAGCTTTCCCCTCTCTGGGGCCAACGTCCTGACTTTC. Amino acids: CASSFPLSGANVLTF.

The CDR3 DNA reads TGTGCCAGCAGACCCAATACCGGGACAGGGCGCTGGGAGCAGTACTTC. This gives the protein CASRPNTGTGRWEQYF. The chain couples TRBV25-1 to TRBJ2-7, with 9 bases that match TRBD1. V shed 6 bases, J shed 7 bases, and the junction held 16 bases outside the gene matches. The CDR3 loop spans 16 amino acids. The germline CDR1 and CDR2 sequences are MGHDK and SYGVNS.

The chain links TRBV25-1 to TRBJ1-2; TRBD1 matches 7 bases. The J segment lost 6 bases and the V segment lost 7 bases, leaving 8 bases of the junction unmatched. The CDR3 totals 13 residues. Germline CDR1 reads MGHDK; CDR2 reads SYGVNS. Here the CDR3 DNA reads TGTGCCAGCACCGAAAACAGGGGCGATGGCTACACCTTC. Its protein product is CASTENRGDGYTF.

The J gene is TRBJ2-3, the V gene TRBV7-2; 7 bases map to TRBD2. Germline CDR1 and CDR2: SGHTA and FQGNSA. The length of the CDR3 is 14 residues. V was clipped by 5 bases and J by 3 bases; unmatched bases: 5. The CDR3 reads CASSRSGGTDTQYF. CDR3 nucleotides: TGTGCCAGCAGCCGATCCGGGGGGACAGATACGCAGTATTTT. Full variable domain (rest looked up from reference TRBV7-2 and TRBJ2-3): GAGVSQSPSNKVTEKGKDVELRCDPISGHTALYWYRQSLGQGLEFLIYFQGNSAPDKSGLPSDRFSAERTGGSVSTLTIQRTQQEDSAVYLCASSRSGGTDTQYFGPGTRLTVL.

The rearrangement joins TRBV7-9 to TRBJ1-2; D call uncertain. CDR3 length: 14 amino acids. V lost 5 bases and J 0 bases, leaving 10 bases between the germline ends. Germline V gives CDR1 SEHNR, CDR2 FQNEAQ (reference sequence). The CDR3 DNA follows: TGTGCCAGCAGCCAACATGCGGCTAACTATGGCTACACCTTC. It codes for CASSQHAANYGYTF. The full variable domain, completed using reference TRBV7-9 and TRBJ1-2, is DTGVSQNPRHKITKRGQNVTFRCDPISEHNRLYWYRQTLGQGPEFLTYFQNEAQLEKSRLLSDRFSAERPKGSFSTLEIQRTEQGDSAMYLCASSQHAANYGYTFGSGTRLTVV.

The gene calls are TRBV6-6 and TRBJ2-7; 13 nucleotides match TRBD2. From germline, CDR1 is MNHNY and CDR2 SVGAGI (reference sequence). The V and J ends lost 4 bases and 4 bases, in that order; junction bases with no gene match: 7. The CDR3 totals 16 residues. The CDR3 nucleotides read TGTGCCAGCAGTTTCACTAGCGGGGGGGCCGGTTACGAGCAGTACTTC. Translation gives CASSFTSGGAGYEQYF.

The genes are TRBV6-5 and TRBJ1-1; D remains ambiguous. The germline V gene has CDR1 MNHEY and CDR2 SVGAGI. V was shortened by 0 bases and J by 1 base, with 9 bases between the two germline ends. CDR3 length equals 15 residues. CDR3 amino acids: CASSYSERANTEAFF. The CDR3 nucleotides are TGTGCCAGCAGTTACTCGGAGAGGGCGAACACTGAAGCTTTCTTT.

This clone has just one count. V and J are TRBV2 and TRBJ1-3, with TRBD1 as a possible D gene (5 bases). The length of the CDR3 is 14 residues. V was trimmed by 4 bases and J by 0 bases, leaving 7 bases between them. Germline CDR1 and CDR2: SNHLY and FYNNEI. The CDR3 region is CASSATDSGNTIYF. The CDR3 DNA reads TGTGCCAGCAGTGCGACAGACTCTGGAAACACCATATATTTT.

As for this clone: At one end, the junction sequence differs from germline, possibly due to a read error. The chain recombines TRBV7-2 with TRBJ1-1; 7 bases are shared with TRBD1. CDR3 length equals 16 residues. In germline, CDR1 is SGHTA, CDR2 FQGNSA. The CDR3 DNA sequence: TGTGCCAGCAGCCCACGAAAGGGGGCGTTGAAGACTGAAGCTTTCTTT. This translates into CASSPRKGALKTEAFF.

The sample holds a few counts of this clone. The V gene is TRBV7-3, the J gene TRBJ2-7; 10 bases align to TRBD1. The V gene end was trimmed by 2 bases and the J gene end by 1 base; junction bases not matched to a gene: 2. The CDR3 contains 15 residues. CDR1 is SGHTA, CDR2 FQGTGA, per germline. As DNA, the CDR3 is TGTGCCAGCAGCTTATGGACAGGGGGTTCCTACGAGCAGTACTTC. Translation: CASSLWTGGSYEQYF.

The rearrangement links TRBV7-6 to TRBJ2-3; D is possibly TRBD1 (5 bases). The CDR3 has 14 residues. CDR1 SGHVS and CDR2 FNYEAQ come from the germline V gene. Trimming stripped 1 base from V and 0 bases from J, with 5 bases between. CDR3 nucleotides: TGTGCCAGCAGCTTAGGACAGAGCACAGATACGCAGTATTTT. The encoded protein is CASSLGQSTDTQYF.

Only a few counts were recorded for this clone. CDR3 in amino acids: CASSESRGTGDGYTF. CDR3 DNA sequence: TGCGCCAGCAGTGAGTCGAGGGGGACAGGGGATGGCTACACCTTC. The chain employs TRBV10-2 and TRBJ1-2, with 10 bases that match TRBD1. The V gene's germline CDR1 is WSHSY and CDR2 SAAADI. J lost 6 bases, V lost 0 bases, and 4 bases had no gene match. The CDR3 totals 15 residues.

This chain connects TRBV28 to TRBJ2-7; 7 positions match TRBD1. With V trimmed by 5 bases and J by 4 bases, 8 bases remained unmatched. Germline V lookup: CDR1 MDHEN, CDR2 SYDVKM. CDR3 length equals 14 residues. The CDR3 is CASSAYVQGYEQYF. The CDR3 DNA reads TGTGCCAGCAGTGCTTACGTACAGGGGTACGAGCAGTACTTC.

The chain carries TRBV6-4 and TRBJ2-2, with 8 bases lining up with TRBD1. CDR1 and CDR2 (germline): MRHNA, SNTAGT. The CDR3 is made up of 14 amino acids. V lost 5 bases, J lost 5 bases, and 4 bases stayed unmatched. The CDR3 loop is CASSLDRVTGELFF. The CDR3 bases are TGTGCCAGCAGTTTGGACAGGGTAACCGGGGAGCTGTTTTTT.

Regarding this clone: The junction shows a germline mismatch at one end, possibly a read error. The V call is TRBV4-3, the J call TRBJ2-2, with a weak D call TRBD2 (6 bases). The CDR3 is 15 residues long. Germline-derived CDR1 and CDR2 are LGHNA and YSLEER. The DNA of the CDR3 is TGCGCCAGCACCCAAGAGGAGGGTGGCGCCGGGGAGCTGTTTTTT. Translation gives CASTQEEGGAGELFF.